This record looks at one TCR beta chain sequence and its context. The antigen is unknown. From germline, CDR1 is SNHLY and CDR2 FYNNEI. V lost 3 bases to trimming and J lost 4 bases; unmatched junction nucleotides: 13. The CDR3 extends over 17 amino acids. The method was immunoSEQ multiplex PCR; TCRdb's version includes in-frame clones alone and lacks a portion of them. The sample lists some 120,000 clones, about nine tenths occurring once. The data are from a study of T cell responses to AZD1222 COVID-19 vaccine. General observations from the study: Repertoire sampling occurred only after the peak T cell response.

This receptor was taken from an adult in good health. Specimen: peripheral blood, collected on day 0 of AZD1222 vaccination. This rearrangement joins TRBV2 to TRBJ2-7; TRBD2 aligns across 9 bases. The CDR3 region is CASSEAGLAPKRYEQYF. The CDR3 DNA reads as TGTGCCAGCAGTGAGGCAGGACTAGCGCCCAAAAGGTACGAGCAGTACTTC.